Listed below are T cell receptor beta chains from one sample, sequenced in a study of blood T cell repertoires in COVID-19. The method was immunoSEQ multiplex PCR; TCRdb's version includes in-frame clones alone and lacks a portion of them. The sample holds 150,000 or so clones; approximately 82% are singletons and the top ten take about 16%. Specimen: peripheral blood. The source is a human donor with acute or convalescent COVID-19. The donor label of this sample is uncertain. Both conserved end residues are part of each CDR3. A D gene is named only where the DNA matches it firmly. Clone size is not always given. Where it is, it says once, few, many or a class for expanded clones.

clone size: -
CDR3 length: 14
J gene: TRBJ1-6
V gene: TRBV5-4
D gene: -
CDR3 protein: CASTRRDHNSPLHF
CDR3 DNA: TGTGCCAGCACCAGGAGGGACCACAATTCACCCCTCCACTTT

clone size: -
CDR3 length: 17
J gene: TRBJ2-7
V gene: TRBV10-3
D gene: TRBD1
CDR3 protein: CAISSAGTGGLFYEQYF
CDR3 DNA: TGTGCCATCAGCTCGGCCGGGACAGGGGGCTTATTCTACGAGCAGTACTTC

clone size: -
CDR3 length: 13
J gene: TRBJ1-3
V gene: TRBV30
D gene: TRBD1
CDR3 protein: CAWSAGTANTIYF
CDR3 DNA: TGTGCCTGGAGCGCCGGGACAGCAAACACCATATATTTT

clone size: -
CDR3 length: 15
J gene: TRBJ1-3
V gene: TRBV7-2
D gene: -
CDR3 protein: CASSRTGGYGNTIYF
CDR3 DNA: TGTGCCAGCAGCAGGACGGGGGGTTACGGAAACACCATATATTTT

clone size: -
CDR3 length: 15
J gene: TRBJ2-6
V gene: TRBV3-1/TRBV3-2
D gene: -
CDR3 protein: CASSLQGDGANVLTF
CDR3 DNA: TGTGCCAGCAGCTTACAGGGTGACGGGGCCAACGTCCTGACTTTC

clone size: -
CDR3 length: 13
J gene: TRBJ1-1
V gene: TRBV5-1
D gene: -
CDR3 protein: CASSSQVNTEAFF
CDR3 DNA: TGCGCCAGCAGTTCCCAGGTAAACACTGAAGCTTTCTTT

clone size: -
CDR3 length: 13
J gene: TRBJ2-1
V gene: TRBV7-8
D gene: TRBD2
CDR3 protein: CAGGGPGYNEQFF
CDR3 DNA: TGTGCCGGGGGGGGTCCGGGATACAATGAGCAGTTCTTC

clone size: -
CDR3 length: 16
J gene: TRBJ2-2
V gene: TRBV15
D gene: -
CDR3 protein: CATSREAAANTGELFF
CDR3 DNA: TGTGCCACCAGCAGAGAGGCCGCCGCGAACACCGGGGAGCTGTTTTTT

clone size: -
CDR3 length: 16
J gene: TRBJ1-4
V gene: TRBV4-1
D gene: -
CDR3 protein: CASSQGRDAFNEKLFF
CDR3 DNA: TGCGCCAGCAGCCAAGGGCGGGACGCCTTCAATGAAAAACTGTTTTTT

clone size: -
CDR3 length: 14
J gene: TRBJ2-3
V gene: TRBV5-5
D gene: -
CDR3 protein: CASSRLVSTDTQYF
CDR3 DNA: TGTGCCAGCTCGAGGCTAGTAAGCACAGATACGCAGTATTTT

clone size: -
CDR3 length: 15
J gene: TRBJ2-2
V gene: TRBV6-5
D gene: TRBD1
CDR3 protein: CASSNRGRNTGELFF
CDR3 DNA: TGTGCCAGCAGTAACAGGGGACGGAACACCGGGGAGCTGTTTTTT

clone size: -
CDR3 length: 13
J gene: TRBJ1-2
V gene: TRBV19
D gene: TRBD1
CDR3 protein: CASCEGALYGYTF
CDR3 DNA: TGTGCCAGCTGCGAGGGGGCGTTATATGGCTACACCTTC

clone size: -
CDR3 length: 12
J gene: TRBJ1-2
V gene: TRBV30
D gene: -
CDR3 protein: CAWSRQNYGYTF
CDR3 DNA: TGTGCCTGGAGTCGTCAGAACTATGGCTACACCTTC

clone size: -
CDR3 length: 15
J gene: TRBJ2-7
V gene: TRBV4-1
D gene: TRBD1
CDR3 protein: CASSQVSTGRYEQYF
CDR3 DNA: TGCGCCAGCAGCCAAGTATCGACAGGGCGCTACGAGCAGTACTTC

clone size: -
CDR3 length: 13
J gene: TRBJ1-6
V gene: TRBV5-5
D gene: -
CDR3 protein: CASILSAGSPLHF
CDR3 DNA: TGTGCCAGCATCCTCTCGGCAGGGTCACCCCTCCACTTT

clone size: -
CDR3 length: 16
J gene: TRBJ2-3
V gene: TRBV7-3
D gene: TRBD1
CDR3 protein: CASSLSPGQKRDTQYF
CDR3 DNA: TGTGCCAGCAGCTTATCGCCGGGACAGAAGAGGGATACGCAGTATTTT

clone size: -
CDR3 length: 14
J gene: TRBJ2-5
V gene: TRBV10-3
D gene: TRBD1
CDR3 protein: CAIRGDRGGETQYF
CDR3 DNA: TGTGCCATCAGGGGGGACAGGGGAGGAGAGACCCAGTACTTC

clone size: -
CDR3 length: 14
J gene: TRBJ2-7
V gene: TRBV7-6
D gene: TRBD2
CDR3 protein: CASSLAISGGKQYF
CDR3 DNA: TGTGCCAGCAGCTTAGCTATTAGCGGGGGAAAGCAGTACTTC

clone size: -
CDR3 length: 17
J gene: TRBJ2-1
V gene: TRBV27
D gene: TRBD1
CDR3 protein: CASRDRGNGRPYNEQFF
CDR3 DNA: TGTGCCAGCCGGGACAGGGGAAACGGGAGGCCCTACAATGAGCAGTTCTTC

clone size: few
CDR3 length: 13
J gene: TRBJ2-7
V gene: TRBV19
D gene: TRBD1
CDR3 protein: CASSNGQGYEQYF
CDR3 DNA: TGTGCCAGTAGTAACGGACAGGGTTACGAGCAGTACTTC

clone size: -
CDR3 length: 14
J gene: TRBJ1-2
V gene: TRBV30
D gene: -
CDR3 protein: CAWSIPAGFYGYTF
CDR3 DNA: TGTGCCTGGAGTATCCCGGCGGGATTCTATGGCTACACCTTC

clone size: -
CDR3 length: 13
J gene: TRBJ1-6
V gene: TRBV30
D gene: -
CDR3 protein: CAGGPFNGSPLHF
CDR3 DNA: TGTGCCGGAGGGCCATTCAATGGTTCACCCCTCCACTTT

clone size: -
CDR3 length: 15
J gene: TRBJ1-2
V gene: TRBV6-6
D gene: TRBD1
CDR3 protein: CASSPPRDRTFGYTF
CDR3 DNA: TGTGCCAGCAGCCCGCCGAGGGACAGGACGTTTGGCTACACCTTC

clone size: -
CDR3 length: 13
J gene: TRBJ1-1
V gene: TRBV6-5
D gene: -
CDR3 protein: CASNWDINTEAFF
CDR3 DNA: TGTGCCAGCAACTGGGACATAAACACTGAAGCTTTCTTT

clone size: -
CDR3 length: 13
J gene: TRBJ1-2
V gene: TRBV30
D gene: -
CDR3 protein: CAWRSGDRGGYTF
CDR3 DNA: TGTGCCTGGAGGTCAGGGGATAGGGGTGGCTACACCTTC

clone size: -
CDR3 length: 15
J gene: TRBJ1-6
V gene: TRBV11-2
D gene: TRBD1
CDR3 protein: CASSLVAGGDSPLHF
CDR3 DNA: TGTGCCAGCAGCTTAGTGGCAGGGGGTGATTCACCCCTCCACTTT

clone size: few
CDR3 length: 13
J gene: TRBJ2-2
V gene: TRBV6-5
D gene: -
CDR3 protein: CASSYFSPGELFF
CDR3 DNA: TGTGCCAGCAGTTACTTTAGTCCCGGGGAGCTGTTTTTT

clone size: -
CDR3 length: 14
J gene: TRBJ1-1
V gene: TRBV5-6
D gene: -
CDR3 protein: CASSLSRNQGKAFF
CDR3 DNA: TGTGCCAGCAGCTTGTCAAGGAACCAGGGTAAAGCTTTCTTT

clone size: -
CDR3 length: 13
J gene: TRBJ1-2
V gene: TRBV5-4
D gene: -
CDR3 protein: CASSLTGDYGYTF
CDR3 DNA: TGTGCCAGCAGCCTGACAGGAGACTATGGCTACACCTTC

clone size: -
CDR3 length: 13
J gene: TRBJ2-2
V gene: TRBV12-3/TRBV12-4
D gene: -
CDR3 protein: CASSQGNTGELFF
CDR3 DNA: TGTGCCAGCAGTCAGGGGAACACCGGGGAGCTGTTTTTT

clone size: -
CDR3 length: 12
J gene: TRBJ2-7
V gene: TRBV5-6
D gene: -
CDR3 protein: CASARGLYEQYF
CDR3 DNA: TGTGCCAGCGCTCGGGGACTTTACGAGCAGTACTTC

clone size: -
CDR3 length: 14
J gene: TRBJ1-6
V gene: TRBV6-6
D gene: TRBD1
CDR3 protein: CASSLGTGNSPLHF
CDR3 DNA: TGTGCCAGCAGTTTGGGGACAGGGAATTCACCCCTCCACTTT

clone size: -
CDR3 length: 12
J gene: TRBJ2-3
V gene: TRBV5-6
D gene: -
CDR3 protein: CASSGSASTQYF
CDR3 DNA: TGTGCCAGCAGCGGCTCCGCTTCTACGCAGTATTTT